This T cell receptor beta chain was recovered during a study of cytomegalovirus exposure and HLA in healthy donors. Study overall: Later analysis reported that the approximately 110 validation repertoires shared the platform of the 600 to 750 first-cohort repertoires.

Overall study results and limits: In vitro checks showed that three CMV-associated chains really do target CMV antigens. Overall, approximately 150 TCR beta chains were annotated as cytomegalovirus-associated. Accounts indicate the classifier identified cytomegalovirus status with strong specificity and sensitivity.

Profiling relied on immunoSEQ multiplex PCR, and the TCRdb table lists in-frame clones only, not all of them. The data hold 100,000 to 120,000 clones, with approximately 90% observed a single time. With regard to this clone: As yet, its antigen is unknown.

Trimming cost V 9 bases and J 8 bases; bases outside gene matches: 9. CDR3 length: 12 amino acids. Germline assignment: CDR1 SNHLY and CDR2 FYNNEI. The clonotype was recovered from a woman between 18 and 29 years old in good health and CMV-seronegative. Sequenced: PBMCs. V and J are TRBV2 and TRBJ1-2; the match to TRBD1 covers 7 bases. The CDR3 DNA follows: TGTGCCAGTAGAGACAGGGCGAAGGGCTACACCTTC. This sequence encodes CASRDRAKGYTF.